The 22 T cell receptor beta chains listed next were all sequenced from one sample in a study of identical twins' blood T cells. One entry per CDR3 protein results from TCRdb running MiXCR on the 5' RACE reads. The sample lists about 370,000 distinct CDR3 sequences; about 28% were seen once. The sequencing sample was made of PBMCs. The receptor source for this set is a woman between 18 and 55 years old in good health.

This clonotype was detected only a few times. This chain joins TRBV27 and TRBJ2-7; D ambiguous. This CDR3 spans 14 amino acids. Germline-derived CDR1 and CDR2 are MNHEY and SMNVEV (reference sequence). V was trimmed by 7 bases and J by 2 bases, leaving 15 bases between them. CDR3 amino acids: CASTQLGGAYEQYF. The CDR3 DNA follows: TGTGCCAGCACCCAGTTAGGTGGTGCCTACGAGCAGTACTTC.

Worth noting for this clonotype: The conserved phenylalanine or tryptophan is not found at the CDR3 terminus, so this likely reflects a read error. The chain recombines TRBV6-4 with TRBJ1-1, with TRBD1 identical over 8 bases. Germline CDR1 is MRHNA and CDR2 is SNTAGT. The CDR3 is 14 amino acids. Losses at the gene ends were 6 bases for V and 6 bases for J; bases not matched to a gene: 9. The CDR3 reads CASRQQGEGAEAFC. The CDR3 nucleotides read TGTGCCAGCAGGCAACAGGGGGAAGGGGCTGAAGCTTTCTGT.

The chain is built from TRBV5-5 and TRBJ1-1; D is perhaps TRBD1 (6 bases). The V end was cut by 5 bases, the J end by 0 bases, with 17 bases between. The V gene's germline CDR1 is SGHKS and CDR2 YYEKEE (reference sequence). The CDR3 sequence is 16 residues long. DNA for the CDR3: TGTGCCAGCAGGCCGGACAGCATTACCATGAACACTGAAGCTTTCTTT. It is translated as CASRPDSITMNTEAFF.

The sample holds many counts of this clonotype. The chain links TRBV5-1 to TRBJ1-1; D remains ambiguous. This CDR3 is built from 13 residues. Trimming took off 3 bases at V and 8 bases at J, with 14 bases between the two ends. From germline, CDR1 is SGHRS and CDR2 YFSETQ. CDR3 sequence: CASSSETFVEAFF. The CDR3 DNA is TGCGCCAGCAGCTCGGAGACTTTTGTGGAAGCTTTCTTT. Supplemented by reference TRBV5-1 and TRBJ1-1, the full variable domain reads KAGVTQTPRYLIKTRGQQVTLSCSPISGHRSVSWYQQTPGQGLQFLFEYFSETQRNKGNFPGRFSGRQFSNSRSEMNVSTLELGDSALYLCASSSETFVEAFFGQGTRLTVV.

This clonotype was counted a few times. The DNA of the CDR3 is TGCAGCGCCGAGGGACGGGAGAGGACTGAAGCTTTCTTT. This translates into CSAEGRERTEAFF. V usage is TRBV29-1 and J usage is TRBJ1-1, with D possibly TRBD1 on 5 matching bases. There are 13 residues in the CDR3. Germline CDR1 is SQVTM and CDR2 is ANQGSEA. The V gene lost 7 bases and the J gene lost 5 bases, with 17 bases spanning the gap.

V is TRBV4-2 and J is TRBJ2-3, with a possible D match to TRBD2 (6 bases). With 0 bases removed from V and 4 bases from J, the gap between germline ends came to 17 bases. In germline, CDR1 is LGHNA, CDR2 YNFKEQ. CDR3 size: 17 residues. DNA of the CDR3: TGTGCCAGCAGCCAAGAGGGAACTAGCTCTTATTCAGATACGCAGTATTTT. Translated: CASSQEGTSSYSDTQYF.

Only a few counts were recorded for this clonotype. The chain links TRBV20-1 to TRBJ2-2; no definite D call. Per germline, CDR1 DFQATT and CDR2 SNEGSKA (reference sequence). The CDR3 has 14 amino acids. The V end lost 1 base, the J end lost 6 bases, and 12 bases lay between the germline ends. The CDR3 loop is CSARASVRAGELFF. CDR3 nucleotide sequence: TGCAGTGCTAGAGCATCCGTTAGGGCCGGGGAGCTGTTTTTT.

This clonotype has only a few counts. This sequence joins TRBV10-3 and TRBJ1-6; D possibly corresponds to TRBD1 (6 bases). The CDR3 spans 14 residues. Germline CDR1 ENHRY, CDR2 SYGVKD. V was clipped by 10 bases and J by 7 bases, with 17 bases between them. CDR3 DNA sequence: TGTGCCACCCAGACCGGGACACGGAATTCACCCCTCCACTTT. Encoded protein: CATQTGTRNSPLHF.

At least ten counts were recorded for this clonotype. The rearrangement uses TRBV24-1 and TRBJ2-1; no firm D call. The CDR3 runs 12 residues. From germline, CDR1 is KGHDR and CDR2 SFDVKD. V was cut by 4 bases and J by 4 bases, with 4 bases left in between. The CDR3 loop is CATSDQYNEQFF. The CDR3 DNA reads as TGTGCCACCAGTGACCAATACAATGAGCAGTTCTTC.

CDR3 loop: CSGRQGLGEKLFF. CDR3 sequence (DNA): TGCAGTGGGAGGCAGGGGCTGGGCGAAAAACTGTTTTTT. V and J are TRBV20-1 and TRBJ1-4; D perhaps matches TRBD1 (6 bases). V lost 7 bases, J lost 8 bases, and 17 bases lay in between. This CDR3 comprises 13 residues. Germline CDR1 reads DFQATT; CDR2 reads SNEGSKA (reference sequence).

The chain employs TRBV19 and TRBJ1-3, with D unclear. The V gene lost 7 bases and the J gene lost 3 bases, with 13 bases spanning the gap. Per germline, CDR1 LNHDA and CDR2 SQIVND (reference sequence). CDR3 length: 14 residues. DNA for the CDR3: TGTGCCAGTACCTTGGGATCCAGTGGAAACACCATATATTTT. Translation gives CASTLGSSGNTIYF.

This clonotype was seen a handful of times. CDR3 protein: CASTSSGGRRNTDTQYF. The DNA of the CDR3 is TGTGCCAGCACATCTAGCGGGGGGAGGCGAAACACAGATACGCAGTATTTT. This chain uses TRBV12-3 or TRBV12-4 with TRBJ2-3; 11 bases match TRBD2. Unmatched junction bases numbered 11, after V lost 7 bases and J lost 2 bases. This CDR3 region has 17 residues.

This chain uses TRBV3-1 with TRBJ2-5, with D unresolved. The length of the CDR3 is 13 residues. V was shortened by 0 bases and J by 7 bases, with 9 bases between the two germline ends. Germline V gene sequence: CDR1 LGHDT, CDR2 YNNKEL (reference sequence). The CDR3 DNA follows: TGTGCCAGCAGCCAAGACATAGGTAGGACCCAGTACTTC. It is translated as CASSQDIGRTQYF.

This clonotype was seen only a few times. V and J are TRBV9 and TRBJ2-1; 11 nucleotides agree with TRBD2. V was clipped by 4 bases and J by 7 bases; unmatched bases: 13. Looked up from germline, CDR1 is SGDLS and CDR2 is YYNGEE. The CDR3 has 17 residues. CDR3 residues: CASSPQVVAGGHNEQFF. CDR3 nucleotide sequence: TGTGCCAGCAGCCCTCAGGTGGTAGCGGGGGGGCATAATGAGCAGTTCTTC.

This clonotype was seen more than once but under ten times. The chain couples TRBV7-2 to TRBJ2-5; D uncertain. Between the trimmed V and J ends, which lost 2 bases and 1 base, there was a span of 14 bases. From germline, CDR1 is SGHTA and CDR2 FQGNSA. This CDR3 comprises 16 residues. Here the CDR3 DNA reads TGTGCCAGCAGCTTAAACGTTCCCTCCCTCCAAGAGACCCAGTACTTC. Translation gives CASSLNVPSLQETQYF.

As regards this clonotype: An end of the junction does not agree with germline; a read error may underlie this. The chain employs TRBV7-7 and TRBJ2-7, with 9 bases lining up with TRBD1. From germline, CDR1 is SSHAT and CDR2 FNYEAQ (reference sequence). The CDR3 extends over 18 amino acids. The CDR3 region is CASNTRDREKEERYEQYF. For the CDR3, the DNA is TGTGCTAGCAACACTAGGGACAGGGAAAAAGAAGAGAGGTACGAGCAGTACTTC.

This clonotype was counted many times. The CDR3 DNA is TGCAGTGCTTGGGACCAGAACACTGAAGCTTTCTTT. Translation gives CSAWDQNTEAFF. The chain uses TRBV20-1 and TRBJ1-1; a weak D match, TRBD1 (5 bases). The V end was cut by 5 bases, the J end by 1 base, with 8 bases between. CDR3 size: 12 residues. Looked up from germline, CDR1 is DFQATT and CDR2 is SNEGSKA (reference sequence).

Regarding this clonotype: A much larger clone differs from this one at a single base, so this may be a read error. The chain uses TRBV18 and TRBJ1-5; D perhaps matches TRBD1 (5 bases). The germline V and J ends were trimmed by 8 bases and 0 bases, with 17 bases remaining between them. The germline V gene encodes CDR1 KGHSH and CDR2 LQKENI. This CDR3 contains 16 residues. The chain's CDR3 is CASPLLRDGSNQPQHF. DNA of the CDR3: TGTGCCAGCCCACTTCTTCGGGACGGTAGCAATCAGCCCCAGCATTTT.

This clonotype was counted only a few times. CDR3 in amino acids: CASSFGNRGYEQYF. CDR3 DNA sequence: TGTGCCAGCAGTTTCGGGAACAGGGGGTACGAGCAGTACTTC. The V and J genes are TRBV12-3 or TRBV12-4 and TRBJ2-7; 8 bases are shared with TRBD1. The CDR3 runs to 14 residues. The V segment lost 3 bases and the J segment 4 bases; nucleotides outside the gene matches: 5.

Details on this clonotype: An end of the junction does not agree with germline; a read error may underlie this. V is TRBV6-5 and J is TRBJ2-5; no clear D gene. Germline values: CDR1 MNHEY, CDR2 SVGAGI. The CDR3 is made up of 13 amino acids. This chain's CDR3 is CASSPLAEEAQYF. For the CDR3, the DNA is TGTGCCAGCAGCCCATTGGCGGAAGAGGCCCAGTACTTC.

This chain links TRBV3-1 with TRBJ1-4; D unresolved. The V and J ends lost 4 bases and 3 bases respectively, with 9 bases between them. CDR3 size: 14 residues. Germline loops: CDR1 LGHDT, CDR2 YNNKEL (reference sequence). The CDR3 spells CASSLTLPNEKLFF. The CDR3 DNA reads TGTGCCAGCAGCCTGACACTGCCTAATGAAAAACTGTTTTTT.

The table lists this clonotype with many counts. The CDR3 DNA follows: TGTGCCAGCGGGACATTAGATAGCAATCAGCCCCAGCATTTT. This translates into CASGTLDSNQPQHF. This chain links TRBV6-6 with TRBJ1-5; the D gene is possibly TRBD1 (6 bases). The CDR3 runs to 14 residues. V gave up 8 bases and J gave up 0 bases, with 11 bases separating them. Germline V gives CDR1 MNHNY, CDR2 SVGAGI (reference sequence).